This TCR beta chain was captured in a study of cytomegalovirus exposure and HLA in healthy donors. On the study more broadly: HLA-typed donors were the source of around 77 million unique TCRs held in an early data release. Study conclusions and caveats: The study carried out a later analysis of TCR beta sequences. It associated approximately 15,000 of them with specific HLA alleles at a false discovery rate of 0.05. As a later analysis showed, a missense DCLRE1C variant was linked to trimming of TCR beta V- and J-genes. Among TCR sequences, most were rare, though some public TCRs appeared in many donors.

Germline CDR1 reads SGHAT; CDR2 reads FQNNGV. The V gene end was trimmed by 5 bases and the J gene end by 6 bases; junction bases not matched to a gene: 8. This CDR3 spans 14 amino acids. Comment on this clone: The target antigen is unknown.

The PCR ran on 60 Vbeta and 13 Jbeta primers. Using immunoSEQ multiplex PCR, the repertoire was profiled, and TCRdb retains in-frame clones only, with some absent. The table shows 200,000 to 250,000 clones, with approximately 82% occurring only once. This receptor was obtained from a man younger than 35 in good health and CMV-seronegative. This rearrangement joins TRBV11-2 to TRBJ1-1, with 8 bases identical to TRBD1. The sample was PBMCs. The CDR3 coding sequence is TGTGCCAGCAGCCAACGACAGGGGCTCGCTGAAGCTTTCTTT. Translation gives CASSQRQGLAEAFF.